These 3 T cell receptor beta chains came from one sample sequenced in a study of cytomegalovirus exposure and HLA in healthy donors (dated by TCRdb to about 2017). Receptor amplification or capture employed the immunoSEQ multiplex PCR assay. Drawn from immuneACCESS, this table holds only the in-frame rearrangements with V and J called that TCRdb kept. Clones are partly lost; checked studies trace under half to an unresolved V gene and leave the rest unexplained. The sample table shows 240,000 or so clones, and about 86% are seen once. Jointly, the top ten make up roughly 1.2% of the sample. The sample consisted of PBMCs. All receptors derive from a woman aged 25 to 39 in good health and CMV-seropositive.

This rearrangement joins TRBV7-9 to TRBJ2-1; 9 bases fit TRBD2. CDR1 is SEHNR and CDR2 is FQNEAQ in the germline V gene (reference sequence). This CDR3 region has 16 residues. The trim removed 4 bases at V and 8 bases at J, leaving 12 bases unmatched. CDR3 nucleotide sequence: TGTGCCAGCAGCTCGGACCTAGCGGGGACTTTTGATGAGCAGTTCTTC. This translates into CASSSDLAGTFDEQFF. Combining the CDR3 with reference TRBV7-9 and TRBJ2-1 gives the whole variable domain DTGVSQNPRHKITKRGQNVTFRCDPISEHNRLYWYRQTLGQGPEFLTYFQNEAQLEKSRLLSDRFSAERPKGSFSTLEIQRTEQGDSAMYLCASSSDLAGTFDEQFFGPGTRLTVL.

The chain uses TRBV4-2 and TRBJ2-7; the match to TRBD2 covers 7 bases. Losses at the gene ends were 1 base for V and 1 base for J; bases not matched to a gene: 7. The length of the CDR3 is 16 residues. Germline V gene data show CDR1 as LGHNA and CDR2 as YNFKEQ. The CDR3 is CASSQGTYSGSYEQYF. The CDR3 nucleotides are TGTGCCAGCAGCCAAGGCACGTATAGCGGGTCCTACGAGCAGTACTTC.

This clone has only one observation. The V call is TRBV6-5, the J call TRBJ1-1; D is unresolved. CDR1 is MNHEY, CDR2 SVGAGI, per germline. This CDR3 has 15 amino acids. V lost 6 bases and J lost 1, with 15 bases in between. CDR3 sequence (DNA): TGTGCCAGCAGACAAACAGCCGCCGGGAACACTGAAGCTTTCTTT. Encoded protein: CASRQTAAGNTEAFF.